This record looks at one T cell receptor (beta chain) sequence and its context. The antigen remains undetermined. These data belong to a study of T cells in localized non-small cell lung cancer. This CDR3 has 16 amino acids. Per the germline V gene, CDR1 is GTSNPN and CDR2 is SVGIG (reference sequence). Trimming left V 3 bases short and J 0 bases short, with 15 bases between. Study results and limitations: Multi-region tumor sequencing was not done, so intratumor heterogeneity could not be excluded. Longer overall survival was linked to higher blood T cell density. T cell clonality was highest in uninvolved adjacent lung, above tumor.

The method was immunoSEQ multiplex PCR; TCRdb's version includes in-frame clones alone and lacks a portion of them. The table has around 5,000 clones, less than 40% seen once. The source of this sequence is a male donor older than 55 with stage I lung adenocarcinoma. This rearrangement joins TRBV30 to TRBJ1-5; D remains unclear. This material consisted of lung tumor tissue, taken before any cancer treatment. The CDR3 DNA is TGTGCCTGGAGCTCGGGCCAACTATATAGCAATCAGCCCCAGCATTTT. Residues: CAWSSGQLYSNQPQHF.